These T cell receptor beta chains were read from a single sample in a study of T cell responses to AZD1222 COVID-19 vaccine. TCRdb keeps only in-frame clones here, not all; method: immunoSEQ multiplex PCR. The sample consists of around 120,000 clones, about nine tenths of them appearing once. The source material was peripheral blood, sampled on day 0 of AZD1222 vaccination. The receptors were gathered from an adult in good health. CDR3s include the opening cysteine and the closing phenylalanine or tryptophan. The order of the fields is D gene, J gene, clone size, V gene, CDR3 protein, CDR3 DNA. The D gene is left open where the match is weak. Clone size, where shown, is once, few, many, or a class for clones that have expanded.

>TRBD1|TRBJ2-7|NA|TRBV12-3/TRBV12-4
CASSLGRGREQYF
TGTGCCAGCAGTTTAGGCAGGGGGCGTGAGCAGTACTTC
>NA|TRBJ2-1|NA|TRBV15
CATSRVGGRPSYNEQFF
TGTGCCACCAGCAGAGTAGGGGGGCGACCGTCCTACAATGAGCAGTTCTTC
>TRBD1|TRBJ1-1|NA|TRBV18
CASSLTRDRGTEAFF
TGTGCCAGCTCGCTCACCAGAGACAGGGGCACTGAAGCTTTCTTT
>NA|TRBJ2-7|once|TRBV7-9
CALAPIGGYEQYF
TGTGCCCTCGCCCCAATCGGTGGCTACGAGCAGTACTTC
>NA|TRBJ2-7|NA|TRBV29-1
CSVGEGNEYEQYF
TGCAGCGTGGGGGAAGGGAACGAGTACGAGCAGTACTTC
>NA|TRBJ1-5|NA|TRBV10-2
CASSETRQLLQQHF
TGCGCCAGCAGTGAAACCCGACAGCTGCTTCAGCAGCATTTT
>NA|TRBJ1-5|few|TRBV30
CAWSHPRGMGNQPQHF
TGTGCCTGGAGTCACCCCCGGGGGATGGGGAATCAGCCCCAGCATTTT
>NA|TRBJ1-4|NA|TRBV9
CASSVGPNEKLFF
TGTGCCAGCAGCGTAGGGCCAAATGAAAAACTGTTTTTT
>NA|TRBJ2-2|NA|TRBV9
CASSVAPNTGELFF
TGTGCCAGCAGCGTAGCTCCGAACACCGGGGAGCTGTTTTTT
>NA|TRBJ1-4|NA|TRBV27
CASPARRTTNEKLFF
TGTGCCAGCCCCGCCCGCCGGACAACTAATGAAAAACTGTTTTTT
>NA|TRBJ1-5|few|TRBV29-1
CSVADGVLGNQPQHF
TGCAGCGTTGCCGATGGGGTTTTGGGTAATCAGCCCCAGCATTTT
>NA|TRBJ2-7|NA|TRBV14
CASSQDWGYEQYF
TGTGCCAGCAGCCAAGATTGGGGGTACGAGCAGTACTTC
>NA|TRBJ1-1|NA|TRBV2
CAGRQGGYLSTEAFF
TGTGCCGGGCGGCAAGGGGGTTACTTGAGCACTGAAGCTTTCTTT
>NA|TRBJ1-1|NA|TRBV5-1
CASSLGAGRDTEAFF
TGCGCCAGCAGCTTGGGGGCAGGGCGGGACACTGAAGCTTTCTTT
>NA|TRBJ1-3|NA|TRBV28
CASHGRPSSGNTIYF
TGTGCCTCACACGGGAGGCCGAGCTCTGGAAACACCATATATTTT
>NA|TRBJ1-2|once|TRBV19
CASSISQANYGYTF
TGTGCCAGTAGTATTTCACAGGCTAACTATGGCTACACCTTC
>NA|TRBJ2-7|NA|TRBV3-1/TRBV3-2
CASSQDVVSHPHEQYF
TGTGCCAGCAGCCAAGATGTCGTGAGCCACCCCCACGAGCAGTACTTC
>NA|TRBJ2-5|NA|TRBV6-5
CASNTYGLRETQYF
TGTGCCAGCAACACCTACGGGTTACGAGAGACCCAGTACTTC
>TRBD1|TRBJ2-4|NA|TRBV2
CASTTGAHIQYF
TGTGCCAGCACCACAGGGGCACACATTCAGTACTTC
>TRBD1|TRBJ2-1|NA|TRBV19
CASSTGTGSDEQFF
TGTGCCAGTAGTACGGGGACAGGGAGCGATGAGCAGTTCTTC
>NA|TRBJ2-1|once|TRBV5-1
CASSLVSEQFF
TGCGCCAGCAGCTTGGTTAGTGAGCAGTTCTTC
>TRBD1|TRBJ1-4|once|TRBV12-5
CASEQGGEEKLFF
TGTGCTAGTGAACAGGGGGGAGAAGAAAAACTGTTTTTT
>NA|TRBJ1-1|NA|TRBV2
CASSPAFMNTEAFF
TGTGCCAGCAGTCCCGCCTTCATGAACACTGAAGCTTTCTTT
>NA|TRBJ1-1|once|TRBV12-3/TRBV12-4
CASSLAVNTEAFF
TGTGCCAGCAGTTTAGCGGTGAACACTGAAGCTTTCTTT
>TRBD2|TRBJ2-5|NA|TRBV5-6
CASSLGLAGAQETQYF
TGTGCCAGCAGCCTAGGACTAGCGGGGGCCCAGGAGACCCAGTACTTC